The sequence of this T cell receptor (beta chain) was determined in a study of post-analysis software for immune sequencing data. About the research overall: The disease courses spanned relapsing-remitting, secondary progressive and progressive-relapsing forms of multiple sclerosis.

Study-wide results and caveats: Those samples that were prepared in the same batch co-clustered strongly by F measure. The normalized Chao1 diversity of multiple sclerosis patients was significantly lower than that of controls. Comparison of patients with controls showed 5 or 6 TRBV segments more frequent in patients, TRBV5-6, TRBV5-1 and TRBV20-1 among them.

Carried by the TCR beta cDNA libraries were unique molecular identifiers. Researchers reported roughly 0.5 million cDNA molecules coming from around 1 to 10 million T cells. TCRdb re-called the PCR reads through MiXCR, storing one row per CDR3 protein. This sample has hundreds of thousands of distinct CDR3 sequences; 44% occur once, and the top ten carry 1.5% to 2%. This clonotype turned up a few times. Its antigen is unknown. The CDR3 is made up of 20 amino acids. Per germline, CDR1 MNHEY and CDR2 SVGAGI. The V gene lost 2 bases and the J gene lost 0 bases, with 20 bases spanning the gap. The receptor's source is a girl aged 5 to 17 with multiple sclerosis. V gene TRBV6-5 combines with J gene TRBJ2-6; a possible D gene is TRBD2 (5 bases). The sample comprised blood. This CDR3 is CASSYPPGRPPNSGANVLTF. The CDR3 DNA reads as TGTGCCAGCAGTTACCCTCCGGGAAGGCCCCCCAACTCTGGGGCCAACGTCCTGACTTTC.